Following are 10 T cell receptor beta chains from one sample sequenced in a study of T-cell reconstitution after alpha-beta-depleted transplantation in children. Unique molecular identifiers tagged the TCRbeta library. MiXCR, run by TCRdb on the PCR reads, gives a single entry per CDR3 protein. This sample has over 150,000 distinct CDR3 sequences, with approximately 6.3% found just once. Source: PBMCs, taken before TCRalphabeta/CD19-depleted stem cell transplant. Receptor source: a boy between 2 and 10 years old with acute lymphoblastic leukemia, due to receive a stem cell transplant.

The J gene is TRBJ1-1, the V gene TRBV28; D is undetermined. CDR3 length: 10 amino acids. Germline assignment: CDR1 MDHEN and CDR2 SYDVKM. V was shortened by 6 bases and J by 8 bases, with 7 bases between the two germline ends. DNA for the CDR3: TGTGCCAGCAGCCAGAGAGAAGCTTTCTTT. This sequence encodes CASSQREAFF.

This clonotype appeared many times. The chain's CDR3 is CASSSGPTNEQYF. Written as DNA, the CDR3 is TGCGCCAGCAGTTCCGGGCCTACCAACGAGCAGTACTTC. This chain uses TRBV10-2 with TRBJ2-7, with D unclear. The V and J ends lost 5 bases and 5 bases respectively, with 13 bases between them. The germline gives CDR1 WSHSY, CDR2 SAAADI. The length of the CDR3 is 13 residues.

V and J are TRBV18 and TRBJ1-5; 7 bases align to TRBD1. Germline V gene lookup returns CDR1 KGHSH and CDR2 LQKENI. The CDR3 extends over 16 amino acids. The V and J ends lost 2 bases and 0 bases, in that order; junction bases with no gene match: 4. CDR3 region: CASSPGTANSNQPQHF. CDR3 bases: TGTGCCAGCTCACCAGGGACAGCTAATAGCAATCAGCCCCAGCATTTT. The full variable domain, completed using reference TRBV18 and TRBJ1-5, is NAGVMQNPRHLVRRRGQEARLRCSPMKGHSHVYWYRQLPEEGLKFMVYLQKENIIDESGMPKERFSAEFPKEGPSILRIQQVVRGDSAAYFCASSPGTANSNQPQHFGDGTRLSIL.

The chain combines TRBV5-1 with TRBJ1-4; TRBD1 might be the D (5 bases). Germline V gene lookup returns CDR1 SGHRS and CDR2 YFSETQ. V gave up 1 base and J gave up 8 bases, with 15 bases separating them. This CDR3 spans 15 amino acids. CDR3 DNA: TGCGCCAGCAGCTTGCGCGGGGCTAAGGGGGAAAAACTGTTTTTT. As protein: CASSLRGAKGEKLFF.

Ten or more counts support this clonotype. This chain joins TRBV20-1 and TRBJ2-1; TRBD2 matches 11 bases. Losses at the gene ends were 3 bases for V and 7 bases for J; bases not matched to a gene: 5. There are 14 residues in the CDR3. Per germline, CDR1 DFQATT and CDR2 SNEGSKA (reference sequence). The CDR3 is CSASSSGRINEQFF. CDR3 sequence (DNA): TGCAGTGCTAGTTCTAGCGGGAGGATTAATGAGCAGTTCTTC.

The table lists this clonotype with many counts. The J gene is TRBJ2-2, the V gene TRBV10-3; D not resolved. CDR1 ENHRY and CDR2 SYGVKD come from the germline V gene. Trimming cost V 0 bases and J 6 bases, with 2 bases left between them. This CDR3 has 12 residues. The CDR3 DNA is TGTGCCATCAGTGAGTCTTCCGGGGAGCTGTTTTTT. Translation: CAISESSGELFF.

This clonotype was detected ten times or more. The CDR3 DNA is TGTGCCAGCAGCCCTCGGGACGTGGGCTACGAGCAGTACTTC. Encoded protein: CASSPRDVGYEQYF. The rearrangement joins TRBV7-6 to TRBJ2-7; D may correspond to TRBD1 or TRBD2 (5 bases each). Germline loops: CDR1 SGHVS, CDR2 FNYEAQ. This CDR3 is 14 amino acids long. Trimming removed 5 bases from V and 3 bases from J, with 14 bases in between.

This clonotype was observed at least ten times. This rearrangement joins TRBV7-2 to TRBJ2-1, with TRBD1 as a possible D gene (6 bases). Trimming stripped 5 bases from V and 1 base from J, with 15 bases between. Per the germline V gene, CDR1 is SGHTA and CDR2 is FQGNSA. This CDR3 comprises 16 residues. The chain's CDR3 is CASSVGTRGSYNEQFF. DNA of the CDR3: TGTGCCAGCAGCGTCGGGACCAGGGGTTCCTACAATGAGCAGTTCTTC.

The rearrangement uses TRBV12-3 or TRBV12-4 and TRBJ1-5, with 9 nucleotides matching TRBD1. The CDR3 consists of 15 residues. V trimming: 6 bases; J trimming: 7 bases; junction bases outside the gene matches: 10. The CDR3 spells CASRWGQGLSQPQHF. The CDR3 region has the DNA TGTGCCAGCAGATGGGGACAGGGATTATCCCAGCCCCAGCATTTT.

This clonotype came up a few times. This chain joins TRBV7-2 and TRBJ2-2, with TRBD2 identical over 10 bases. CDR1 is SGHTA and CDR2 is FQGNSA in the germline V gene. J lost 3 bases, V lost 3 bases, and 4 bases had no gene match. This CDR3 contains 16 residues. In nucleotides, the CDR3 is TGTGCCAGCAGCTTTTACACTAGCGGGGACACCGGGGAGCTGTTTTTT. Amino acid sequence: CASSFYTSGDTGELFF.